This T cell receptor (beta chain) is drawn from a study of blood T cell repertoires in COVID-19 (TCRdb year 2020). Regarding the complete study: Samples covering the acute and convalescent phases of COVID-19 were provided by collaborators in the United States, Italy and Spain. The dataset comprised deeply sampled blood TCRbeta repertoires from subjects exposed to, actively infected with, or recovered from COVID-19. The prospective study material was composed of cDNA or gDNA derived from T cells, B-cell-depleted T cells, or PBMCs. Samples were obtained from the ongoing ImmuneRACE study (first 160 participants) and from some 1,200 subjects provided by 6 global collaborators. The repertoires were released in a freely available public database intended as a resource for research on the immune response to SARS-CoV-2. Where HLA class I and class II types were available, the types were taken from metadata supplied by the sample provider, not from assay-based typing. Nearly every sample came with metadata listing a de-identified subject ID, COVID-19 status, age in years and sex. What the authors observed across the whole study: How much clinical and demographic metadata was included differed by source and by participant, and the metadata was provided uncurated.

The junction shows trimming of 7 bases on V and 6 bases on J, and the gene matches do not reach 10 bases of it. The CDR3 has 16 amino acids, counting the end cysteine and phenylalanine. CDR3 DNA only is kept here, 48 bases in frame from base 1. Based on the germline V gene (reference sequence), the CDR1 and CDR2 sequences are LNHDA and SQIVND. Note on this clone: There is no known antigen for this receptor. Base-call qualities are not available, and no considerably larger clone is one nucleotide away.

TCRbeta CDR3 regions were amplified from genomic DNA using the immunoSEQ Assay, a bias-controlled multiplex PCR. Per the authors' processing: The number of nucleated cells in each sample was estimated from the amplification of reference gene primers within the assay. To quantify the absolute abundance of each unique TCRbeta CDR3 rearrangement, sequence reads were collapsed and filtered. For each sample, productive Simpson clonality was calculated as the square root of Simpson's diversity index across productive rearrangements. TCRdb retrieved this table from immuneACCESS and kept in-frame rearrangements only. Not all clones are present; in checked studies, unresolved V genes account for under half, and no reason is known for the remainder. The D gene and trimming were derived from the DNA, and the V and J assignments and clone size from that table. The sample yields hundreds of thousands of clones; approximately 87% were counted once. The top ten hold roughly 6.4% of the sample.

Samples from volunteer blood donors who had recovered from COVID-19 were contributed by a second Seattle source. The collaborating institutions used their own protocols to collect whole blood in K2EDTA tubes. Collaborator samples were shipped for TCRbeta analysis as frozen whole blood, isolated PBMCs, or DNA extracted from either sample type. Sequencing was performed on peripheral blood. The TCR sequence derives from a man aged 60 to 69 who had recovered from COVID-19. The chain links TRBV19 with TRBJ2-2; 11 central bases correspond to TRBD1. The CDR3 amino acid sequence is: CASTSFGTGGPGELFF. The DNA sequence is given as TGTGCCAGTACAAGTTTTGGGACAGGGGGTCCCGGGGAGCTGTTTTTT.